Listed here are 28 T cell receptor beta chains from one sample, sequenced in a study of identical twins. Using its own MiXCR run on the 5' RACE reads, TCRdb lists one record per CDR3 protein. The sample shows around 250,000 distinct CDR3 sequences, about 8.9% of them seen only once. These records were also assigned to another study, of yellow fever vaccine responses in identical twins.

Sequenced input: CD8+ T cells sorted from blood. Every receptor here comes from a woman between 18 and 29 years old in good health.

This chain uses TRBV4-1 with TRBJ2-7, with 7 bases lining up with TRBD2. With V trimmed by 4 bases and J by 6 bases, 24 bases remained unmatched. Germline values: CDR1 MGHRA, CDR2 YSYEKL. The CDR3 contains 19 residues. The CDR3 region has the DNA TGCGCCAGCAGCCCGTCGGACGGTAGCGGGCGGCGAGGGGAACGCGAGCAGTACTTC. Its protein product is CASSPSDGSGRRGEREQYF.

The chain uses TRBV11-2 and TRBJ1-2; D might be TRBD1 (6 bases). Germline V gives CDR1 SGHAT, CDR2 FQNNGV. The CDR3 totals 16 residues. V lost 5 bases and J 0 bases, leaving 16 bases between the germline ends. CDR3 bases: TGTGCCAGCAGCCAAGATCGGGACATATCTAACTATGGCTACACCTTC. Amino acids: CASSQDRDISNYGYTF.

V and J are TRBV28 and TRBJ2-7, with 8 bases matching TRBD1. Per germline, CDR1 MDHEN and CDR2 SYDVKM. The length of the CDR3 is 15 residues. V dropped 4 bases and J dropped 4; count of bases not matched to a gene: 9. The CDR3 loop reads CASSSPRTGRYEQYF. Written as DNA, the CDR3 is TGTGCCAGCAGTTCCCCGCGGACAGGGAGGTACGAGCAGTACTTC.

This clonotype was observed a handful of times. The rearrangement uses TRBV6-2 or TRBV6-3 and TRBJ2-3; D may match TRBD1 or TRBD2 (5 bases each). Germline V lookup: CDR1 MNHEY, CDR2 SVGEGT. V gave up 6 bases and J gave up 0 bases, with 13 bases separating them. The CDR3 contains 15 residues. In DNA, the CDR3 is TGTGCCAGCAGCAGGAACGGGGCTAGCACAGATACGCAGTATTTT. This sequence encodes CASSRNGASTDTQYF.

This clonotype showed up many times. V is TRBV4-3 and J is TRBJ2-3; a weak D match, TRBD2 (7 bases). The V end was cut by 5 bases, the J end by 4 bases, with 13 bases between. Looked up from germline, CDR1 is LGHNA and CDR2 is YSLEER. This CDR3 has 14 residues. This CDR3 is CASSAGGGADTQYF. The CDR3 nucleotides are TGCGCCAGCAGCGCTGGAGGGGGGGCAGATACGCAGTATTTT.

This clonotype appeared a few times. The rearrangement joins TRBV29-1 to TRBJ2-7, with TRBD1 identical over 8 bases. The trim removed 3 bases at V and 7 bases at J, leaving 8 bases unmatched. Germline V gives CDR1 SQVTM, CDR2 ANQGSEA. There are 13 residues in the CDR3. CDR3: CSVEGDRRGEQYF. CDR3 coding DNA: TGCAGCGTTGAGGGGGACAGGAGAGGGGAGCAGTACTTC.

This clonotype was observed at least ten times. The rearrangement uses TRBV7-9 and TRBJ2-3; D not resolved. V was trimmed by 5 bases and J by 1 base, leaving 7 bases between them. The CDR3 length is 13 residues. Per germline, CDR1 SEHNR and CDR2 FQNEAQ (reference sequence). DNA of the CDR3: TGTGCCAGCAGCCCCCAGGGCACAGATACGCAGTATTTT. This gives the protein CASSPQGTDTQYF. The complete variable domain, with remaining parts taken from reference TRBV7-9 and TRBJ2-3, reads DTGVSQNPRHKITKRGQNVTFRCDPISEHNRLYWYRQTLGQGPEFLTYFQNEAQLEKSRLLSDRFSAERPKGSFSTLEIQRTEQGDSAMYLCASSPQGTDTQYFGPGTRLTVL.

The V gene is TRBV12-3 or TRBV12-4, the J gene TRBJ1-1; no definite D call. V lost 1 base, J lost 6 bases, and 9 bases lay in between. The CDR3 sequence is 13 residues long. The CDR3 loop reads CASSLDSLSEAFF. CDR3 sequence (DNA): TGTGCCAGCAGTTTAGACTCATTATCTGAAGCTTTCTTT.

The CDR3 DNA is TGTGCCAGCAGTTTAATCCTTGCAGGGGGAGCCTACAATGAGCAGTTCTTC. This encodes CASSLILAGGAYNEQFF. The chain recombines TRBV12-3 or TRBV12-4 with TRBJ2-1; 7 positions agree with TRBD1. After removal of 2 bases from V and 2 bases from J, the junction contained 9 bases not matched to a gene. This CDR3 region has 17 residues.

The chain is built from TRBV6-1 and TRBJ1-5; 7 bases fit TRBD1. The CDR3 is made up of 14 amino acids. Unmatched junction bases numbered 5, after V lost 8 bases and J lost 1 base. Germline V gives CDR1 MNHNS, CDR2 SASEGT. CDR3 DNA sequence: TGTGCCAGCGGAGACAGGGTCAGCAATCAGCCCCAGCATTTT. This sequence encodes CASGDRVSNQPQHF.

In its sample, this clonotype was seen a few times. The V gene is TRBV4-1, the J gene TRBJ2-2; D might be TRBD2 (5 bases). V gave up 8 bases and J gave up 1 base, with 8 bases separating them. Germline CDR1 is MGHRA and CDR2 is YSYEKL. The length of the CDR3 is 13 residues. CDR3 coding DNA: TGCGCCAGCGGTGAGGGGAACACCGGGGAGCTGTTTTTT. This codes for CASGEGNTGELFF.

The V call is TRBV5-4, the J call TRBJ2-7; TRBD1 matches 7 bases. Looked up from germline, CDR1 is SGHNT and CDR2 is YYREEE (reference sequence). J gave up 3 bases and V 0 bases, and 3 bases lay outside the gene matches. CDR3 size: 14 residues. CDR3 amino acids: CASSLEGQLYEQYF. The CDR3 DNA sequence: TGTGCCAGCAGCTTGGAGGGACAGCTCTACGAGCAGTACTTC.

The chain joins TRBV3-1 to TRBJ2-7; D perhaps matches TRBD2 (7 bases). In germline, CDR1 is LGHDT, CDR2 YNNKEL (reference sequence). The ends were cut back, 0 bases at V and 6 bases at J, with 15 bases in the middle. The CDR3 runs 15 residues. The CDR3 sequence is CASSQEGGGATEQYF. The CDR3 DNA is TGTGCCAGCAGCCAAGAGGGAGGGGGGGCGACCGAGCAGTACTTC.

This clonotype was seen just once. This chain connects TRBV27 to TRBJ2-1; no clear D gene. The length of the CDR3 is 17 residues. V was trimmed by 5 bases and J by 1 base, leaving 18 bases between them. Germline-derived CDR1 and CDR2 are MNHEY and SMNVEV (reference sequence). The CDR3 here is CASSTIFITDSYNEQFF. DNA of the CDR3: TGTGCCAGCAGTACCATCTTTATAACGGATTCCTACAATGAGCAGTTCTTC.

The chain couples TRBV29-1 to TRBJ1-1; 8 bases agree with TRBD1. V gave up 6 bases and J gave up 8 bases; unmatched junction bases: 5. Germline-derived CDR1 and CDR2 are SQVTM and ANQGSEA. The CDR3 has 11 residues. This chain's CDR3 is CSVQGAKEAFF. The CDR3 DNA is TGCAGCGTCCAGGGGGCTAAGGAAGCTTTCTTT.

The chain couples TRBV27 to TRBJ2-1; 11 positions agree with TRBD2. The V gene's germline CDR1 is MNHEY and CDR2 SMNVEV (reference sequence). CDR3 length: 15 residues. Trimming removed 5 bases from V and 5 bases from J; junction bases left unmatched: 5. This CDR3 reads CASSPGLAGDNEQFF. CDR3 coding DNA: TGTGCCAGCAGTCCAGGACTAGCGGGCGACAATGAGCAGTTCTTC.

This clonotype was counted many times. V and J are TRBV4-3 and TRBJ2-1, with 9 bases aligning to TRBD1. The J segment lost 2 bases and the V segment lost 1 base, leaving 3 bases of the junction unmatched. The length of the CDR3 is 16 residues. From germline, CDR1 is LGHNA and CDR2 YSLEER. The CDR3 sequence: CASSQGDREPYNEQFF. The CDR3 bases are TGCGCCAGCAGCCAAGGGGACAGGGAGCCCTACAATGAGCAGTTCTTC.

This clonotype showed up just a few times. The CDR3 nucleotides read TGCAGTGCTGGGGCAGCGGGGGGGCGCACAGATACGCAGTATTTT. Residues: CSAGAAGGRTDTQYF. J is TRBJ2-3 and V is TRBV20-1; 10 bases map to TRBD2. Germline CDR1 DFQATT, CDR2 SNEGSKA (reference sequence). This CDR3 is 15 amino acids long. J gave up 1 base and V 5 bases, and 6 bases lay outside the gene matches.

The chain joins TRBV18 to TRBJ2-2; D gene uncertain. The V gene's germline CDR1 is KGHSH and CDR2 LQKENI. CDR3 length: 17 residues. The V end was cut by 4 bases, the J end by 4 bases, with 19 bases between. The CDR3 DNA follows: TGTGCCAGCTCACTCGATGTCGCCTACCAGGTCACCGGGGAGCTGTTTTTT. This codes for CASSLDVAYQVTGELFF.

There are a few counts of this clonotype. This sequence joins TRBV7-8 and TRBJ2-2; the D gene is possibly TRBD1 (5 bases). The CDR3 extends over 12 amino acids. Germline V lookup: CDR1 SGHVS, CDR2 FQNEAQ. V lost 2 bases and J lost 8, with 6 bases in between. The CDR3 DNA sequence: TGTGCCAGCAGCTTAAGACAGGGGGAGCTGTTTTTT. This sequence encodes CASSLRQGELFF.

This clonotype showed up many times. This sequence joins TRBV15 and TRBJ2-3; 7 nucleotides align to TRBD1. V was pared by 1 base and J by 2 bases, with 3 bases of the junction left unmatched. The CDR3 runs to 15 residues. CDR1 is LNHNV and CDR2 is YYDKDF in the germline V gene (reference sequence). The DNA for the CDR3 is TGTGCCACCAGCAGAGGTGGGACAGACACAGATACGCAGTATTTT. Protein sequence: CATSRGGTDTDTQYF.

The chain uses TRBV5-8 and TRBJ2-7; D is possibly TRBD1 (5 bases). Germline V lookup: CDR1 SGHTS, CDR2 YDEGEE. Trimming cost V 5 bases and J 3 bases, with 15 bases left between them. CDR3 size: 14 residues. CDR3 sequence (DNA): TGTGCCAGCAGTATGCAGGGTAATCACTACGAGCAGTACTTC. Its translation: CASSMQGNHYEQYF.

This clonotype was seen a few times. The V and J genes are TRBV7-9 and TRBJ2-3; D gene ambiguous. Trimming stripped 5 bases from V and 0 bases from J, with 12 bases between. CDR3 size: 15 residues. Germline CDR1 and CDR2: SEHNR and FQNEAQ (reference sequence). The CDR3 loop reads CASSLVAASTDTQYF. The CDR3 DNA follows: TGTGCCAGCAGCCTCGTGGCAGCTAGCACAGATACGCAGTATTTT.

Ten or more counts support this clonotype. The CDR3 spells CASSLGPFLELFF. The CDR3 DNA is TGTGCCAGCAGTTTAGGCCCTTTCCTTGAGCTGTTTTTT. V and J are TRBV28 and TRBJ2-2; D not certain. The CDR3 sequence is 13 residues long. Trimming stripped 2 bases from V and 11 bases from J, with 12 bases between. Looked up from germline, CDR1 is MDHEN and CDR2 is SYDVKM.

This clonotype has a handful of counts. The rearrangement uses TRBV6-2 or TRBV6-3 and TRBJ2-1; D remains unclear. Germline values: CDR1 MNHEY, CDR2 SVGEGT. Deletions cut 2 bases from V and 9 bases from J, with 11 bases between. This CDR3 region has 13 residues. CDR3 residues: CASSYLLEIEQFF. As DNA, the CDR3 is TGTGCCAGCAGTTACCTCCTTGAGATTGAGCAGTTCTTC.

This clonotype has at least ten counts. The chain couples TRBV20-1 to TRBJ1-1; D not certain. This CDR3 contains 15 residues. The germline V and J ends were trimmed by 3 bases and 1 base, with 15 bases remaining between them. Per germline, CDR1 DFQATT and CDR2 SNEGSKA (reference sequence). CDR3 in amino acids: CSARAGVEANTEAFF. In DNA, the CDR3 is TGCAGTGCTAGGGCCGGAGTAGAGGCGAACACTGAAGCTTTCTTT.

The V call is TRBV10-3, the J call TRBJ1-2; D is perhaps TRBD1 (6 bases). The CDR3 is 14 residues long. CDR1 is ENHRY, CDR2 SYGVKD, per germline. The V end lost 6 bases, the J end lost 3 bases, and 14 bases lay between the germline ends. CDR3 DNA sequence: TGTGCCATCAGCAGGGCAGGGGAGGACTATGGCTACACCTTC. Protein sequence: CAISRAGEDYGYTF.

The chain uses TRBV5-1 and TRBJ2-7; 8 nucleotides match TRBD1. The CDR3 runs 15 residues. Unmatched junction bases numbered 9, after V lost 2 bases and J lost 5 bases. Germline V gives CDR1 SGHRS, CDR2 YFSETQ. The DNA for the CDR3 is TGCGCCAGCAGCTTTGGACAGGGCTTGGGGCACGAGCAGTACTTC. Protein product: CASSFGQGLGHEQYF. Based on the CDR3 plus reference TRBV5-1 and TRBJ2-7, the full variable domain is KAGVTQTPRYLIKTRGQQVTLSCSPISGHRSVSWYQQTPGQGLQFLFEYFSETQRNKGNFPGRFSGRQFSNSRSEMNVSTLELGDSALYLCASSFGQGLGHEQYFGPGTRLTVT.